One and the same sample provided the 11 T cell receptor beta chains below, sequenced in a study of blood T cells in healthy people across ages. Then a second PCR, running roughly 7 to 12 cycles, was carried out with a sample-barcoded 5' primer and a J-beta primer mix. TCRdb re-derived calls from the 5' RACE reads in MiXCR, one entry per CDR3 protein. The sample contains roughly 680,000 distinct CDR3 sequences, around 21% of which appear only once. Material for sequencing was blood. Receptor source: a man aged 65-85 years in good health.

This clonotype has more than one count but fewer than ten. The chain links TRBV3-1 to TRBJ2-7; no firm D call. Germline values: CDR1 LGHDT, CDR2 YNNKEL (reference sequence). V lost 5 bases and J lost 3, with 8 bases in between. The CDR3 spans 12 residues. CDR3: CASSKSGYEQYF. In nucleotides, the CDR3 is TGTGCCAGCAGCAAGTCGGGCTACGAGCAGTACTTC.

A few counts support this clonotype. The chain has TRBV14 and TRBJ2-3; tentatively, D is TRBD2 (5 bases). V dropped 0 bases and J dropped 2 bases, with 12 bases sitting between them. Germline V gives CDR1 SGHDN, CDR2 FVKESK. This CDR3 has 16 residues. In DNA form, the CDR3 reads TGTGCCAGCAGCCAAGATACGTCTAGCTTCACAGATACGCAGTATTTT. It codes for CASSQDTSSFTDTQYF.

The chain has TRBV20-1 and TRBJ2-7; 8 bases agree with TRBD2. Germline trimming cut 0 bases from V and 3 bases from J; bases unmatched to any gene: 4. The CDR3 contains 14 residues. Per the germline V gene, CDR1 is DFQATT and CDR2 is SNEGSKA (reference sequence). The CDR3 DNA is TGCAGTGCTAGAGATGGGAGCGGGAGCTACGAGCAGTACTTC. Translated, it gives CSARDGSGSYEQYF.

The chain combines TRBV19 with TRBJ1-2; perhaps TRBD1 as D (5 bases). This CDR3 spans 14 amino acids. Germline V gene data show CDR1 as LNHDA and CDR2 as SQIVND (reference sequence). Trimming took 7 bases from V and 7 from J, leaving 19 bases between them. Here the CDR3 reads CASIGPGRVFGYTF. DNA for the CDR3: TGTGCCAGTATCGGGCCCGGCAGGGTCTTTGGCTACACCTTC.

This clonotype was detected a few times. In DNA form, the CDR3 reads TGTGCCAGCGTGCTCGCGCTAGCGGCCTATTACCAAGAGACCCAGTACTTC. Encoded protein: CASVLALAAYYQETQYF. V and J are TRBV7-9 and TRBJ2-5; TRBD2 aligns across 7 bases. This CDR3 is built from 17 residues. In germline, CDR1 is SEHNR, CDR2 FQNEAQ (reference sequence). V was pared by 8 bases and J by 0 bases, with 15 bases of the junction left unmatched.

This clonotype was counted only a few times. This chain connects TRBV20-1 to TRBJ1-2; TRBD1 matches at 8 bases. The CDR3 runs 13 residues. Unmatched junction bases numbered 5, after V lost 3 bases and J lost 5 bases. CDR1 is DFQATT and CDR2 is SNEGSKA in the germline V gene (reference sequence). The CDR3 region is CSARATGEYGYTF. CDR3 nucleotide sequence: TGCAGTGCTAGGGCGACAGGGGAATATGGCTACACCTTC.

The chain joins TRBV14 to TRBJ2-1; 10 nucleotides line up with TRBD2. Germline V gene sequence: CDR1 SGHDN, CDR2 FVKESK. Trimming cost V 0 bases and J 4 bases; bases outside gene matches: 6. This CDR3 has 17 amino acids. CDR3 bases: TGTGCCAGCAGCCAAGATCCCCCTAGCGGGGGATACAATGAGCAGTTCTTC. Translating it yields CASSQDPPSGGYNEQFF.

This clonotype was counted only a few times. The rearrangement links TRBV28 to TRBJ2-3; perhaps TRBD1 as D (6 bases). The germline CDR1 and CDR2 sequences are MDHEN and SYDVKM. V was trimmed by 4 bases and J by 6 bases, leaving 20 bases between them. The length of the CDR3 is 16 residues. The CDR3 region is CASSSRDTSPSDTQYF. CDR3 DNA: TGTGCCAGCAGTTCCCGGGACACCAGCCCCTCCGATACGCAGTATTTT.

This chain uses TRBV9 with TRBJ2-2; D possibly matches TRBD1 or TRBD2 (5 bases each). In germline, CDR1 is SGDLS, CDR2 YYNGEE. Trimming shortened V by 0 bases and J by 1 base, and 16 bases separated the two germline ends. This CDR3 is built from 18 residues. The CDR3 protein is CASSVAGVGTVNTGELFF. The DNA of the CDR3 is TGTGCCAGCAGCGTAGCTGGAGTGGGGACGGTGAACACCGGGGAGCTGTTTTTT.

This chain connects TRBV2 to TRBJ2-1; 7 nucleotides line up with TRBD1. The CDR3 runs 12 residues. V gave up 6 bases and J gave up 9 bases; unmatched junction bases: 5. Germline values: CDR1 SNHLY, CDR2 FYNNEI. CDR3 nucleotides: TGTGCCAGCAGGACAGGGTCTGGTGAGCAGTTCTTC. Amino acid sequence: CASRTGSGEQFF.

In this sample, this clonotype turned up a few times. At one boundary the junction diverges from the germline segment, which might be a read error. The rearrangement joins TRBV6-1 to TRBJ2-5, with TRBD2 matching over 13 bases. The V gene's germline CDR1 is MNHNS and CDR2 SASEGT. The CDR3 covers 15 residues. The CDR3 coding sequence is TGTGCCAGCAGTCCTCCACTAGCGGGAGGGCCAGTTTTGTTCTTC. This gives the protein CASSPPLAGGPVLFF.